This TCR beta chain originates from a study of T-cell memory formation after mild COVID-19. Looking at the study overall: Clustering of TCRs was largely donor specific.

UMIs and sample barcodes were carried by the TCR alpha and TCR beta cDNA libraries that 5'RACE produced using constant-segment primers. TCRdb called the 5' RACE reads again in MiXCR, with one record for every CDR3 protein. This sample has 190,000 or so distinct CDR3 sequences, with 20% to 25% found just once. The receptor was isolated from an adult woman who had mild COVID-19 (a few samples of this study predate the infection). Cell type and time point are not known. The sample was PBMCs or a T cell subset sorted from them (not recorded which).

The CDR3 DNA is TGTGCCAGCAGCTCGGGACTTGATGAGCAGTTCTTC. Protein: CASSSGLDEQFF. The V and J genes are TRBV7-2 and TRBJ2-1, with D possibly being TRBD2 (6 bases). The V end lost 4 bases, the J end lost 8 bases, and 9 bases lay between the germline ends. Per germline, CDR1 SGHTA and CDR2 FQGNSA. This CDR3 spans 12 amino acids.